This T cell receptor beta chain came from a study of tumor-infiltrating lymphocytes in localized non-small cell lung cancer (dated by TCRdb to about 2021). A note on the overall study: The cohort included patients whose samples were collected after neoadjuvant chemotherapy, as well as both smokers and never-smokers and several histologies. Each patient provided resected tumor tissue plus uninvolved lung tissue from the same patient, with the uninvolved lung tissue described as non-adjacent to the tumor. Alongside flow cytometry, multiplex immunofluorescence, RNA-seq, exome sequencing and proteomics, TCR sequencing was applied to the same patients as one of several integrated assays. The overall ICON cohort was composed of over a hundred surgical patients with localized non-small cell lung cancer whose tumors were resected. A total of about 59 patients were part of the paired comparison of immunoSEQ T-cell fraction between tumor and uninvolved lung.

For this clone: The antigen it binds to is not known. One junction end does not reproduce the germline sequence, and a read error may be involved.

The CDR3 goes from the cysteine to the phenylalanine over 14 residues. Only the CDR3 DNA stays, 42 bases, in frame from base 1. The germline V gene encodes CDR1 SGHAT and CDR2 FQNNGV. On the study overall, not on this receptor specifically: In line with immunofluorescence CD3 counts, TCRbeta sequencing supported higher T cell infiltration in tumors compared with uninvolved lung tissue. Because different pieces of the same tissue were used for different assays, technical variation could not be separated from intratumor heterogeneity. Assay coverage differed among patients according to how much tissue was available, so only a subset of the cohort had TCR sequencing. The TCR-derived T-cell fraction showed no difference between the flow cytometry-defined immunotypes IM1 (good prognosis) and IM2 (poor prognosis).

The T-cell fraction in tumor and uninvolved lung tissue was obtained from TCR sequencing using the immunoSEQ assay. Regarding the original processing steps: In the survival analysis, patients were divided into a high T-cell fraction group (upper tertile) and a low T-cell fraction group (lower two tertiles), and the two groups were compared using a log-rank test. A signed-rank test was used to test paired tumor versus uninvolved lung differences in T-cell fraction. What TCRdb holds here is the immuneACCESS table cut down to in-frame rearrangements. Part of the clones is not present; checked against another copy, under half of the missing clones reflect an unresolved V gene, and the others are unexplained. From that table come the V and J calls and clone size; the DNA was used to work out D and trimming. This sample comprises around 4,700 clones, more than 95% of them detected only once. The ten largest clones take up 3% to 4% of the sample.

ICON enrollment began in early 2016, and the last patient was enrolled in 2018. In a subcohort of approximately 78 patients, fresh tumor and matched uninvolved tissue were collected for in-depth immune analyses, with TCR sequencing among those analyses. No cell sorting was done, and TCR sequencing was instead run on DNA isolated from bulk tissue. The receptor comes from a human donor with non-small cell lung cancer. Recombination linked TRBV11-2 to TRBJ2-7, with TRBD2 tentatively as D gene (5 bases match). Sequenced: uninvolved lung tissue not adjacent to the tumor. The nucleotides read TGTGCCAGCAGCCTAGAGGACTGGGACTACGAGCAGTACTTC. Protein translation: CASSLEDWDYEQYF. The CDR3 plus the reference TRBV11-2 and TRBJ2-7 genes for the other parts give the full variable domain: EAGVAQSPRYKIIEKRQSVAFWCNPISGHATLYWYQQILGQGPKLLIQFQNNGVVDDSQLPKDRFSAERLKGVDSTLKIQPAKLEDSAVYLCASSLEDWDYEQYFGPGTRLTVT.